These 2 T cell receptor beta chains came from one sample sequenced in a study of CD8 T cells in Susac syndrome. Reverse transcription of roughly 0.45 to 1 ug RNA was performed with random hexamers. TCRdb reprocessed the immunoSEQ multiplex PCR reads with MiXCR, giving one entry per CDR3 protein. The sample consists of more than 120,000 distinct CDR3 sequences, roughly 94% of them appearing once. The specimen sequenced was CD4+ T cells from PBMCs. Receptors originate from a human donor in good health.

V usage is TRBV30 and J usage is TRBJ1-3; 7 bases fit TRBD1. The junction had 0 bases not matched to a gene; V was cut back by 1 base and J by 3 bases. The CDR3 is 13 residues long. From germline, CDR1 is GTSNPN and CDR2 SVGIG (reference sequence). The CDR3: CAWSAGGGNTIYF. The CDR3 nucleotides are TGTGCCTGGAGTGCAGGGGGTGGAAACACCATATATTTT.

The chain combines TRBV10-3 with TRBJ2-1; 9 bases fit TRBD1. Germline V lookup: CDR1 ENHRY, CDR2 SYGVKD. The ends lost 6 bases at V and 8 bases at J; junction bases unmatched: 5. The CDR3 has 13 residues. The CDR3 is CAISGQGPDEQFF. The DNA of the CDR3 is TGTGCCATCAGCGGACAGGGGCCGGATGAGCAGTTCTTC.